This T cell receptor beta chain derives from a study of T cells in Graves' hyperthyroidism and ophthalmopathy. Background on the study: Peripheral blood was collected at initial diagnosis, before any treatment.

Hyperthyroidism patients were newly diagnosed, had disease duration under 2 months, and were aged 18 to 65 years. Patients with uncontrolled infections, other autoimmune diseases, pregnancy or lactation were excluded. The PBMCs studied were ones that came from 8 to 10 ml fresh peripheral blood. RNA transcripts were the template for amplifying TCR beta CDR3 regions. Carried out on the TCR CDR3, a first-round RT-PCR used the HTBI primer set. A single record per CDR3 protein comes from TCRdb applying MiXCR to the multiplex PCR reads. The data contain roughly 420,000 distinct CDR3 sequences, approximately 15% of them singletons. This clonotype has a count of ten or more. The CDR3 runs 13 residues. The J segment lost 5 bases and the V segment lost 5 bases, leaving 3 bases of the junction unmatched. CDR1 and CDR2 from the germline V gene are MDHEN and SYDVKM.

Sequencing was performed on blood. This chain joins TRBV28 and TRBJ2-1; 7 bases are a match to TRBD1. The receptor comes from a woman aged 18 to 35 with Graves' hyperthyroidism. The CDR3 nucleotides read TGTGCCAGCAGTGACAGGGAGAACAATGAGCAGTTCTTC. Amino acid sequence: CASSDRENNEQFF.